These T cell receptor beta chains were read from a single sample in a study of blood T cells in healthy people across ages. MiXCR was run by TCRdb on the 5' RACE reads, yielding one entry per CDR3 protein. The sample yields over 700,000 distinct CDR3 sequences, roughly 50% seen once. What was sequenced was blood. The receptor source for this set is a man at least 80 years old in good health. Both conserved end residues are part of each CDR3. The order of the fields is clone size, D gene, J gene, V gene, CDR3 DNA, CDR3 protein. A D gene is named only where the DNA matches it firmly. Part of the rows lack a size; the others show once, few, many or a class for expanded clones.

clone_size: -
d_call: -
j_call: TRBJ1-3
v_call: TRBV6-6
cdr3_nt: TGTGCCAGCAGTTACGCAGCTGGAAACACCATATATTTT
cdr3_aa: CASSYAAGNTIYF

clone_size: -
d_call: -
j_call: TRBJ2-3
v_call: TRBV6-5
cdr3_nt: TGTGCCAGCACCAAAAGGAGGGTCGGGGCAGATACGCAGTATTTT
cdr3_aa: CASTKRRVGADTQYF

clone_size: once
d_call: TRBD1
j_call: TRBJ2-7
v_call: TRBV11-1
cdr3_nt: TGTGCCAGCGGCCGTCCGGGACAGGGCACCTACGAGCAGTACTTC
cdr3_aa: CASGRPGQGTYEQYF

clone_size: -
d_call: -
j_call: TRBJ1-4
v_call: TRBV24-1
cdr3_nt: TGTGCCACCAGTGATCCACGGGGCTCTGGGGAAAAACTGTTTTTT
cdr3_aa: CATSDPRGSGEKLFF

clone_size: -
d_call: TRBD2
j_call: TRBJ2-7
v_call: TRBV9
cdr3_nt: TGTGCCAGCAGCGGAGGGGACTATCAATCCGAGCAGTACTTC
cdr3_aa: CASSGGDYQSEQYF

clone_size: -
d_call: -
j_call: TRBJ1-2
v_call: TRBV20-1
cdr3_nt: TGCAGTGCTAGGTCCCAACTTGGACCCGGCTACACCTTC
cdr3_aa: CSARSQLGPGYTF

clone_size: -
d_call: -
j_call: TRBJ2-3
v_call: TRBV9
cdr3_nt: TGTGCCAGCAGCGCCCCTGATCTGGGAAGATACGCGTATTTT
cdr3_aa: CASSAPDLGRYAYF

clone_size: -
d_call: -
j_call: TRBJ2-1
v_call: TRBV28
cdr3_nt: TGTGCCAGCCTTAAACGGGGACTCGCCAGTGAGCAGTTCTTC
cdr3_aa: CASLKRGLASEQFF

clone_size: -
d_call: TRBD1
j_call: TRBJ1-4
v_call: TRBV6-1
cdr3_nt: TGTGCCAGCAGTGAATCACAGGGGGTTAATGAAAAACTGTTTTTT
cdr3_aa: CASSESQGVNEKLFF

clone_size: -
d_call: TRBD1
j_call: TRBJ2-7
v_call: TRBV6-5
cdr3_nt: TGTGCCAGCAGGCAAACCCGGACAGGGGACTACGAGCAGTACTTC
cdr3_aa: CASRQTRTGDYEQYF

clone_size: -
d_call: TRBD1
j_call: TRBJ1-2
v_call: TRBV27
cdr3_nt: TGTGCCAGCAGTCCCGGACAGGCCGTCTATGGCTACACCTTC
cdr3_aa: CASSPGQAVYGYTF

clone_size: -
d_call: -
j_call: TRBJ2-3
v_call: TRBV11-1
cdr3_nt: TGTGCCAGCAGCTTAGGTCGACGCTTGGGGGGATACGCGTATTTT
cdr3_aa: CASSLGRRLGGYAYF

clone_size: -
d_call: TRBD1
j_call: TRBJ2-7
v_call: TRBV29-1
cdr3_nt: TGCAGCGTGGGGACAGGGGGCGTTGGCCGCAGCTCCTACGAGCAGTACTTC
cdr3_aa: CSVGTGGVGRSSYEQYF

clone_size: few
d_call: TRBD2
j_call: TRBJ2-1
v_call: TRBV9
cdr3_nt: TGTGCCAGCAGCACTAGCGGGAGGCCTCGTGAGCAGTTCTTC
cdr3_aa: CASSTSGRPREQFF

clone_size: -
d_call: TRBD1
j_call: TRBJ1-6
v_call: TRBV6-2/TRBV6-3
cdr3_nt: TGTGCCAGCAGCCCTACAGGGGGCGCCTCACCCCTCCACTTT
cdr3_aa: CASSPTGGASPLHF

clone_size: -
d_call: -
j_call: TRBJ1-2
v_call: TRBV13
cdr3_nt: TGTGCCAGCAGCCGGGGCGGCGGGGGCTACACCTTC
cdr3_aa: CASSRGGGGYTF

clone_size: once
d_call: TRBD2
j_call: TRBJ2-3
v_call: TRBV3-1
cdr3_nt: TGTGGCAGCAGCCATCATGTAAGCGGGAGTAGCCACAGATACGCGTATTTT
cdr3_aa: CGSSHHVSGSSHRYAYF

clone_size: -
d_call: -
j_call: TRBJ2-7
v_call: TRBV3-1
cdr3_nt: TGTGCCAGCAGCCAATGGTCAGACTCCTACGAGCAGTACTTC
cdr3_aa: CASSQWSDSYEQYF

clone_size: once
d_call: TRBD1
j_call: TRBJ1-1
v_call: TRBV5-1
cdr3_nt: TGCGCCAGCAGCTTGGCCCTTGGGACAGCGGGGACGAACACTGAAGCTTTCTTT
cdr3_aa: CASSLALGTAGTNTEAFF

clone_size: -
d_call: TRBD1
j_call: TRBJ1-5
v_call: TRBV6-1
cdr3_nt: TGTGCCAGCAGTGAAGTGGACAGGGCGGATCAGCCCCAGCATTTT
cdr3_aa: CASSEVDRADQPQHF

clone_size: -
d_call: TRBD2
j_call: TRBJ2-6
v_call: TRBV7-9
cdr3_nt: TGTGCCAGCAGCCCACGGGGGGTCGGCTCTGGGGCCAACGTCCTGACTTTC
cdr3_aa: CASSPRGVGSGANVLTF

clone_size: few
d_call: TRBD1
j_call: TRBJ2-7
v_call: TRBV27
cdr3_nt: TGTGCCAGCAGCAAGGAACAGGGGGCATCCTACGAGCAGTACTTC
cdr3_aa: CASSKEQGASYEQYF

clone_size: -
d_call: -
j_call: TRBJ1-6
v_call: TRBV10-3
cdr3_nt: TGTGCCATCAGTGAGTCGTCGGCAGGGACGAATTCACCCCTCCACTTT
cdr3_aa: CAISESSAGTNSPLHF

clone_size: -
d_call: TRBD2
j_call: TRBJ2-5
v_call: TRBV10-3
cdr3_nt: TGTGCCATCAGTGAGCCCCCGGGCGGGACTACCCCTCAGGAGCAGTACTTC
cdr3_aa: CAISEPPGGTTPQEQYF

clone_size: -
d_call: -
j_call: TRBJ2-7
v_call: TRBV5-1
cdr3_nt: TGCGCCAGCAGCTTCGACGGGGGCGGCTCCTACGAGCAGTACTTC
cdr3_aa: CASSFDGGGSYEQYF

clone_size: -
d_call: -
j_call: TRBJ2-7
v_call: TRBV5-1
cdr3_nt: TGCGCCAGCAGCTTAACCCTGGTATCCTACGAGCAGTACTTC
cdr3_aa: CASSLTLVSYEQYF

clone_size: -
d_call: TRBD2
j_call: TRBJ2-5
v_call: TRBV7-9
cdr3_nt: TGTGCCAGCAGCGTAAGCGGGGTCCAAGAGACCCAGTACTTC
cdr3_aa: CASSVSGVQETQYF

clone_size: -
d_call: TRBD2
j_call: TRBJ2-7
v_call: TRBV5-5
cdr3_nt: TGTGCCAGCAGAACGGCTAGCGGGGAGGTAGACGAGCAGTACTTC
cdr3_aa: CASRTASGEVDEQYF

clone_size: -
d_call: -
j_call: TRBJ1-6
v_call: TRBV4-1
cdr3_nt: TGCGCCAGCAGCCAAGCCCGGGGTAAGACCCTCCACTTT
cdr3_aa: CASSQARGKTLHF

clone_size: -
d_call: -
j_call: TRBJ2-3
v_call: TRBV5-1
cdr3_nt: TGCGCCAGCAGCTCAGGGGTTACATACGCGTATTTT
cdr3_aa: CASSSGVTYAYF

clone_size: few
d_call: -
j_call: TRBJ1-6
v_call: TRBV14
cdr3_nt: TGTGCCAGCAGCCAAGTCGCAGGGACGAAATCACCCCTCCACTTT
cdr3_aa: CASSQVAGTKSPLHF

clone_size: -
d_call: -
j_call: TRBJ1-2
v_call: TRBV20-1
cdr3_nt: TGCAGTTTCCCGTTTCAGGAAGGCTACACCTTC
cdr3_aa: CSFPFQEGYTF

clone_size: -
d_call: -
j_call: TRBJ1-2
v_call: TRBV20-1
cdr3_nt: TGCAGTGCTAGATCTAGCAGGGGCCGGTATGGCTACACCTTC
cdr3_aa: CSARSSRGRYGYTF

clone_size: -
d_call: TRBD2
j_call: TRBJ2-1
v_call: TRBV28
cdr3_nt: TGTGCCAGCAACATTGGCGGGAGATCGTCGTTCTTC
cdr3_aa: CASNIGGRSSFF

clone_size: few
d_call: -
j_call: TRBJ2-3
v_call: TRBV5-1
cdr3_nt: TGCGCCAGCAGCCCCGGGACTGCGGACAGATACGCGTATTTT
cdr3_aa: CASSPGTADRYAYF

clone_size: few
d_call: -
j_call: TRBJ2-3
v_call: TRBV11-2
cdr3_nt: TGTGCCAGCCGTAGCCCTGGCACAGATACGCAGTATTTT
cdr3_aa: CASRSPGTDTQYF

clone_size: -
d_call: TRBD1
j_call: TRBJ1-2
v_call: TRBV20-1
cdr3_nt: TGCAGTGCTAGAGACGGCAGGGGGTTCGGGAACTATGGCTACACCTTC
cdr3_aa: CSARDGRGFGNYGYTF

clone_size: -
d_call: -
j_call: TRBJ1-1
v_call: TRBV20-1
cdr3_nt: TGCAGTGCTAGAATCGGACAGCTGAACACTGAAGCTTTCTTT
cdr3_aa: CSARIGQLNTEAFF

clone_size: -
d_call: -
j_call: TRBJ2-1
v_call: TRBV12-3/TRBV12-4
cdr3_nt: TGTGCCAGCAGCCTCTCCTTGGAGCAGTTCTTC
cdr3_aa: CASSLSLEQFF

clone_size: -
d_call: TRBD1
j_call: TRBJ1-5
v_call: TRBV20-1
cdr3_nt: TGCAGTGCTAGGCAGGGGGCAAGTCAGCCCCAGCATTTT
cdr3_aa: CSARQGASQPQHF

clone_size: -
d_call: -
j_call: TRBJ2-1
v_call: TRBV9
cdr3_nt: TGTGCCAGCAGCGAGGGACACCCATACAATGAGCAGTTCTTC
cdr3_aa: CASSEGHPYNEQFF

clone_size: -
d_call: -
j_call: TRBJ2-3
v_call: TRBV28
cdr3_nt: TGTGCCAGCGGGACCCCCGGCACAGATACGCAGTATTTT
cdr3_aa: CASGTPGTDTQYF